The sequence of this T cell receptor (beta chain) was determined in a study of early stage breast cancer tumors. For the study at large: Average read coverage per sample was around 10-fold. Whole-study results and caveats: Compared with adjacent normal breast tissue, tumors showed around 2.7-fold greater T cell density and higher clonality.

As for this clone: What it recognizes is unknown.

Tumor samples used roughly 20-50 mg of diced tissue. Each sample had two DNA replicates, about 0.47 ug blood or roughly 1.5 ug tissue. Measured with immunoSEQ multiplex PCR; TCRdb has only the in-frame clones, and not every one. Altogether fewer than 30,000 clones are present, roughly 50% being singletons, with the ten largest covering approximately 8%. The receptor's source is a person between 50 and 60 years old with breast cancer. The specimen sequenced was breast tumor tissue.

CDR3 protein: CASRNRVSNQPQHF. Written as DNA, the CDR3 is TGTGCCAGCAGGAACAGGGTAAGCAATCAGCCCCAGCATTTT. V gene TRBV2 combines with J gene TRBJ1-5, with D possibly matching TRBD1 (6 bases). CDR3 length: 14 residues. Trimming pared 6 bases from V and 1 base from J, leaving 10 bases between. Germline V gene data show CDR1 as SNHLY and CDR2 as FYNNEI.